Below are 23 T cell receptor beta chains sequenced from a single sample in a study of T cells in Graves' hyperthyroidism and ophthalmopathy. The TCR beta CDR3 regions underwent amplification using RNA transcripts as the source. A first-round RT-PCR of the TCR CDR3 used the HTBI primer set. Via MiXCR, TCRdb re-called the multiplex PCR reads, giving one row per CDR3 protein. This sample yields 650,000 to 800,000 distinct CDR3 sequences, of which about 45% are seen a single time; less than 9% belongs to the top ten. What was sequenced was peripheral blood or thyroid tissue (not recorded which). The receptors were sampled from an adult man with Graves' disease, either hyperthyroidism or ophthalmopathy (not recorded which).

The rearrangement uses TRBV11-2 and TRBJ2-5, with D tentatively TRBD1 (5 bases). The V gene's germline CDR1 is SGHAT and CDR2 FQNNGV. The CDR3 extends over 18 amino acids. The ends were cut back, 5 bases at V and 2 bases at J, with 24 bases in the middle. The chain's CDR3 is CASSQQVGLRPKQETQYF. The DNA for the CDR3 is TGTGCCAGCAGCCAACAGGTCGGGTTGCGGCCCAAACAAGAGACCCAGTACTTC.

The DNA of the CDR3 is TGCAGCGTTGTGGGGGGAAGGGCTGGAGAGACCCAGTACTTC. Translated: CSVVGGRAGETQYF. The chain has TRBV29-1 and TRBJ2-5, with a weak D call TRBD2 (6 bases). Deletions cut 4 bases from V and 4 bases from J, with 16 bases between. CDR3 length: 14 amino acids. Germline assignment: CDR1 SQVTM and CDR2 ANQGSEA.

The chain employs TRBV7-2 and TRBJ1-6; possibly TRBD1 for D (5 bases). Germline assignment: CDR1 SGHTA and CDR2 FQGNSA. This CDR3 has 13 amino acids. The V gene lost 6 bases and the J gene lost 10 bases, with 13 bases spanning the gap. The CDR3 bases are TGTGCCAGCAGTGACCAGGGCCAGTCACCCCTCCACTTT. Translated: CASSDQGQSPLHF.

This clonotype has only one observation. The rearrangement links TRBV29-1 to TRBJ1-2; TRBD1 aligns across 9 bases. The trim removed 4 bases at V and 4 bases at J, leaving 4 bases unmatched. Germline V CDR1 and CDR2: SQVTM, ANQGSEA. There are 13 residues in the CDR3. In nucleotides, the CDR3 is TGCAGCGTTGCCACGGGACAGGGCTATGGCTACACCTTC. Translated, it gives CSVATGQGYGYTF.

This clonotype was found once. This chain joins TRBV11-2 and TRBJ1-6, with D possibly TRBD1 on 5 matching bases. The CDR3 is 11 residues long. Trimming removed 9 bases at V and 7 bases at J, with 7 bases between. Germline V gene sequence: CDR1 SGHAT, CDR2 FQNNGV. The CDR3 loop is CARGPNSPLHF. Here the CDR3 DNA reads TGTGCCAGGGGGCCCAATTCACCCCTCCACTTT.

The chain is built from TRBV20-1 and TRBJ2-5; TRBD2 matches 11 bases. The CDR3 is 13 amino acids. CDR1 is DFQATT, CDR2 SNEGSKA, per germline (reference sequence). Unmatched junction bases numbered 3, after V lost 5 bases and J lost 4 bases. The CDR3 DNA sequence: TGCAGTGCTTCCGGGACTAGCGGAGAGACCCAGTACTTC. Amino acid sequence: CSASGTSGETQYF.

The chain employs TRBV9 and TRBJ2-5; no clear D. This CDR3 spans 13 amino acids. V was clipped by 0 bases and J by 5 bases, with 8 bases between them. Germline assignment: CDR1 SGDLS and CDR2 YYNGEE. The CDR3 bases are TGTGCCAGCAGCGTAGGTACAGACGAGACCCAGTACTTC. Residues: CASSVGTDETQYF.

This clonotype was counted a few times. This chain connects TRBV14 to TRBJ1-6; D unresolved. The CDR3 is made up of 15 amino acids. The V end was cut by 0 bases, the J end by 9 bases, with 12 bases between. Germline CDR1 is SGHDN and CDR2 is FVKESK. The CDR3 region has the DNA TGTGCCAGCAGCCAAGATTCGGCCACATTTTCACCCCTCCACTTT. Translating gives CASSQDSATFSPLHF.

As to this clonotype: Just one base apart from a much larger clone, this may be a read error. The CDR3 does not end in the conserved phenylalanine or tryptophan, so this is likely a read error. V and J are TRBV10-3 and TRBJ1-1; TRBD1 might be the D (6 bases). Germline V gene data show CDR1 as ENHRY and CDR2 as SYGVKD. This CDR3 has 15 residues. The CDR3 nucleotides read TGTGCCAGCAGTGAGCCGGGACAATCGAACACTGAAGCTTTCCTT. Its protein is CASSEPGQSNTEAFL.

The gene calls are TRBV25-1 and TRBJ2-2; perhaps TRBD2 as D (6 bases). Trimming shortened V by 6 bases and J by 6 bases, and 11 bases separated the two germline ends. CDR3 length equals 13 residues. In germline, CDR1 is MGHDK, CDR2 SYGVNS. The CDR3 region is CASSISGSGELFF. For the CDR3, the DNA is TGTGCCAGCAGCATAAGCGGGTCCGGGGAGCTGTTTTTT.

The CDR3 nucleotides read TGTGCCAGCGGCCGATGGCGCGAGACCCAGTACTTC. Protein product: CASGRWRETQYF. The V gene is TRBV3-1, the J gene TRBJ2-5; the D is unclear. The CDR3 contains 12 residues. The V end lost 8 bases, the J end lost 5 bases, and 12 bases lay between the germline ends. The V gene's germline CDR1 is LGHDT and CDR2 YNNKEL (reference sequence).

Concerning this clonotype itself: A much larger clone lies a single base off, so this may be a read error. The rearrangement uses TRBV24-1 and TRBJ1-1; D ambiguous. Trimming removed 8 bases from V and 1 base from J, with 10 bases in between. Per germline, CDR1 KGHDR and CDR2 SFDVKD. The CDR3 contains 13 residues. The CDR3 reads CATIAGGNTEAFF. As DNA, the CDR3 is TGTGCCACCATTGCAGGTGGGAACACTGAAGCTTTCTTT.

This clonotype was observed once. The chain is built from TRBV29-1 and TRBJ2-5; no clear D gene. Germline V gene sequence: CDR1 SQVTM, CDR2 ANQGSEA. The CDR3 loop spans 12 amino acids. The V end lost 8 bases, the J end lost 5 bases, and 15 bases lay between the germline ends. The CDR3: CSPEIRVETQYF. As DNA, the CDR3 is TGCAGCCCTGAGATCCGGGTGGAGACCCAGTACTTC.

This clonotype was seen more than once but under ten times. CDR3 DNA: TGTGCTTCCCCCGGGGTCTATGGCTACACCTTC. It encodes CASPGVYGYTF. V gene TRBV12-5 combines with J gene TRBJ1-2; D is ambiguous. The germline V gene encodes CDR1 LGHNT and CDR2 FRNRAP. The CDR3 length is 11 residues. V lost 11 bases and J lost 4, with 11 bases in between.

This clonotype was recorded a few times. The chain combines TRBV6-1 with TRBJ2-5; possibly TRBD2 for D (5 bases). This CDR3 spans 13 amino acids. V was clipped by 7 bases and J by 2 bases, with 11 bases between them. Looked up from germline, CDR1 is MNHNS and CDR2 is SASEGT. For the CDR3, the DNA is TGTGCCAGCACCTTCGACTATCAAGAGACCCAGTACTTC. Its translation: CASTFDYQETQYF.

This chain's CDR3 is CSARGLADLQETQYF. CDR3 DNA sequence: TGCAGTGCTAGAGGACTAGCGGACCTCCAAGAGACCCAGTACTTC. The chain combines TRBV20-1 with TRBJ2-5, with 9 bases matching TRBD2. This CDR3 is built from 15 residues. From germline, CDR1 is DFQATT and CDR2 SNEGSKA (reference sequence). V lost 1 base, J lost 1 base, and 4 bases stayed unmatched.

With regard to this clonotype: A much bigger clone sits one base away, suggesting this may be a read error. The V and J genes are TRBV7-9 and TRBJ2-7; D might be TRBD1 (5 bases). The germline V gene has CDR1 SEHNR and CDR2 FQNEAQ (reference sequence). The CDR3 contains 14 residues. The CDR3 DNA follows: TGTGCCGGCAGCAACAGGAGTCTGGGCTACGAGCAGTACTTC. Translation gives CAGSNRSLGYEQYF.

This clonotype came up a few times. The rearrangement links TRBV9 to TRBJ1-2, with D maybe TRBD1 (5 bases). Trimming removed 2 bases from V and 4 bases from J, with 18 bases in between. The CDR3 consists of 16 residues. Germline V gives CDR1 SGDLS, CDR2 YYNGEE. Here the CDR3 reads CASSVNRDREPYGYTF. The CDR3 region has the DNA TGTGCCAGCAGCGTGAACCGGGACCGCGAACCCTATGGCTACACCTTC. Looking up the rest from reference TRBV9 and TRBJ1-2 gives the full variable domain: DSGVTQTPKHLITATGQRVTLRCSPRSGDLSVYWYQQSLDQGLQFLIQYYNGEERAKGNILERFSAQQFPDLHSELNLSSLELGDSALYFCASSVNRDREPYGYTFGSGTRLTVV.

This clonotype was recorded a few times. V is TRBV19 and J is TRBJ2-2; 8 bases align to TRBD1. Per the germline V gene, CDR1 is LNHDA and CDR2 is SQIVND (reference sequence). Unmatched junction bases numbered 1, after V lost 1 base and J lost 0 bases. This CDR3 is built from 16 residues. In DNA, the CDR3 is TGTGCCAGTAGTATAGCGACAGGGGCGAACACCGGGGAGCTGTTTTTT. Translated: CASSIATGANTGELFF.

This rearrangement joins TRBV5-6 to TRBJ2-5; possibly TRBD1 or TRBD2 for D (5 bases each). Trimming took 4 bases from V and 2 from J, leaving 15 bases between them. The germline V gene has CDR1 SGHDT and CDR2 YYEEEE. The CDR3 has 15 amino acids. Here the CDR3 reads CASSRGGPRQETQYF. CDR3 sequence (DNA): TGTGCCAGCAGCAGGGGCGGGCCCCGACAAGAGACCCAGTACTTC.

The sample holds many counts of this clonotype. The V gene is TRBV29-1, the J gene TRBJ1-1; D is perhaps TRBD1 (6 bases). This CDR3 is built from 12 residues. V lost 7 bases to trimming and J lost 5 bases, with 14 bases between them. CDR1 is SQVTM and CDR2 is ANQGSEA in the germline V gene. CDR3 amino acids: CSAQGQGTEAFF. CDR3 nucleotides: TGCAGCGCCCAGGGCCAGGGGACTGAAGCTTTCTTT.

The chain combines TRBV7-9 with TRBJ1-5, with a tentative D call TRBD1 (6 bases). V was clipped by 0 bases and J by 8 bases, with 11 bases between them. This CDR3 has 14 residues. Germline V lookup: CDR1 SEHNR, CDR2 FQNEAQ (reference sequence). The CDR3 sequence is CASSLAGRGEPQHF. CDR3 DNA sequence: TGTGCCAGCAGCTTAGCGGGGAGGGGGGAGCCCCAGCATTTT.

V gene TRBV20-1 combines with J gene TRBJ2-2, with a weak D call TRBD1 (6 bases). Germline CDR1 DFQATT, CDR2 SNEGSKA (reference sequence). The CDR3 is 15 amino acids. V was trimmed by 1 base and J by 2 bases, leaving 11 bases between them. The CDR3 sequence is CSARGGDTNTGELFF. The CDR3 nucleotides are TGCAGTGCTAGAGGTGGGGACACAAACACCGGGGAGCTGTTTTTT.